These T cell receptor beta chains were read from a single sample in a study of cytomegalovirus exposure and HLA in healthy donors. Sequencing used immunoSEQ multiplex PCR; TCRdb keeps in-frame clones, though not all of them. The sample records around 130,000 clones, about 75% being singletons. Sequencing input: PBMCs. These receptors originate from a woman aged 40 to 49 in good health and CMV-seropositive. Both conserved end residues are part of each CDR3. D genes are given only for firm matches. Clone size is stated in some rows and not others, as once, few, many or a class when expanded.

V: TRBV27
size: -
J: TRBJ2-7
length: 16
D: -
DNA: TGTGCCAGCAGTTTATCGGCACAGGACAGTACCTACGAGCAGTACTTC
CDR3: CASSLSAQDSTYEQYF

V: TRBV2
size: -
J: TRBJ1-3
length: 16
D: -
DNA: TGTGCCAGCAGTGTGGAGGGTCTCTACTCTGGAAACACCATATATTTT
CDR3: CASSVEGLYSGNTIYF

V: TRBV19
size: -
J: TRBJ2-5
length: 14
D: -
DNA: TGTGCCAGTAATCGGGGAGGCGGGGTTGAGACCCAGTACTTC
CDR3: CASNRGGGVETQYF

V: TRBV11-2
size: -
J: TRBJ2-1
length: 15
D: -
DNA: TGTGCCAGCAGCGGTAGAGGGCGGGACGGCAATGAGCAGTTCTTC
CDR3: CASSGRGRDGNEQFF

V: TRBV9
size: -
J: TRBJ1-4
length: 14
D: TRBD1
DNA: TGTGCCAGCAGCGTGGCAGGGGGAGGTGAAAAACTGTTTTTT
CDR3: CASSVAGGGEKLFF

V: TRBV2
size: few
J: TRBJ2-6
length: 17
D: TRBD1
DNA: TGTGCCAGCAGGGGACAGGGGCCTCCTACTGGGGCCAACGTCCTGACTTTC
CDR3: CASRGQGPPTGANVLTF

V: TRBV19
size: few
J: TRBJ2-1
length: 15
D: -
DNA: TGTGCCAGTAGTGAAAGCGGGCGAATTCACAATGAGCAGTTCTTC
CDR3: CASSESGRIHNEQFF

V: TRBV19
size: few
J: TRBJ1-1
length: 15
D: -
DNA: TGTGCCAGTAGTACCACAGGGATCCGTTCCACTGAAGCTTTCTTT
CDR3: CASSTTGIRSTEAFF

V: TRBV7-9
size: -
J: TRBJ2-1
length: 17
D: -
DNA: TGTGCCAGCCCCATGGACTCGGCGGGGGCAAACCCCAATGAGCAGTTCTTC
CDR3: CASPMDSAGANPNEQFF

V: TRBV7-3
size: -
J: TRBJ2-3
length: 14
D: TRBD2
DNA: TGTGCCAGCAGCCCCGCCGGGGGGGTAGTTACGCAGTATTTT
CDR3: CASSPAGGVVTQYF

V: TRBV19
size: few
J: TRBJ1-2
length: 18
D: TRBD1
DNA: TGTGCCAGTATTCCTCCGGGACAGGGGGCCGGGTCCTTCTATGGCTACACCTTC
CDR3: CASIPPGQGAGSFYGYTF

V: TRBV7-2
size: -
J: TRBJ1-2
length: 17
D: -
DNA: TGTGCCAGCAGCTTAGCGAGGGGGGGGTACAACATAGTAGGCTACACCTTC
CDR3: CASSLARGGYNIVGYTF

V: TRBV9
size: -
J: TRBJ1-3
length: 15
D: -
DNA: TGTGCCAGCAGCGTAGAGGACAACCGCGGTAACACCATATATTTT
CDR3: CASSVEDNRGNTIYF

V: TRBV6-5
size: few
J: TRBJ1-2
length: 14
D: TRBD1
DNA: TGTGCCAGCAGTTACTCGACAGGGGAATTTGGCTACACCTTC
CDR3: CASSYSTGEFGYTF

V: TRBV7-9
size: -
J: TRBJ2-1
length: 14
D: -
DNA: TGTGCCAGCAGCTTAGAGGTGCGGGGCAATGAGCAGTTCTTC
CDR3: CASSLEVRGNEQFF

V: TRBV5-1
size: -
J: TRBJ2-3
length: 14
D: TRBD1
DNA: TGCGCCAGCAGCCCCGGACAGGGGATAGATACGCAGTATTTT
CDR3: CASSPGQGIDTQYF

V: TRBV19
size: -
J: TRBJ1-4
length: 17
D: TRBD1
DNA: TGTGCCAGTACCCCCCGGGACAGGGGCTCGACTAATGAAAAACTGTTTTTT
CDR3: CASTPRDRGSTNEKLFF